This record covers a single TCR beta chain. Its antigen is unknown. These data belong to a study of T cell responses to AZD1222 COVID-19 vaccine. General study results and limits: Spike-specific TCR breadth and depth went up after people got two AZD1222 doses. The study sampled repertoires only after the peak T cell response.

TCRdb's copy holds only in-frame clones and misses some; the assay was immunoSEQ multiplex PCR. The profile shows more than 250,000 clones, 80% to 95% of them singletons. Here the sequenced sample was peripheral blood, taken on day 0 of AZD1222 vaccination. The source of this sequence is an adult in good health.

The CDR3 nucleotides are TGCGCCAGCAGCTTGGCCGGGGGAGGGGATGAAAAACTGTTTTTT. Amino acid sequence: CASSLAGGGDEKLFF. The chain couples TRBV5-1 to TRBJ1-4, with D perhaps TRBD1 (5 bases). CDR3 length: 15 residues. Germline assignment: CDR1 SGHRS and CDR2 YFSETQ. The V and J ends lost 0 bases and 6 bases respectively, with 12 bases between them.